The 21 T cell receptor beta chains reported below all come from one sample, sequenced in a study of human T cells and chemical hapten exposure. TCRdb reanalysed the RACE reads using MiXCR and keeps one entry per CDR3 protein. The sample includes approximately 41,000 distinct CDR3 sequences, around a tenth of them seen just once. Indicated time point: patch test 3, about 24 weeks after DPC sensitization. Documented treatment: therapeutic diphenylcyclopropenone sensitization with weekly scalp DPC. Unseparated into fractions, whole blood served as the source from which total RNA was extracted. This specimen was whole blood, taken in connection with sensitization to the hapten diphenylcyclopropenone (DPC). These receptors were collected from a man in his fifties with alopecia areata. Some clones in this sample may be carry-over from other donors' samples.

The chain uses TRBV28 and TRBJ2-4, with a possible D match to TRBD1 (5 bases). The V gene's germline CDR1 is MDHEN and CDR2 SYDVKM. The V gene lost 4 bases and the J gene lost 0 bases, with 10 bases spanning the gap. The CDR3 is made up of 15 amino acids. This CDR3 reads CASSSGSLAKNIQYF. The CDR3 nucleotides read TGTGCCAGCAGTTCAGGGTCCCTAGCCAAAAACATTCAGTACTTC.

There are many counts of this clonotype. J is TRBJ2-4 and V is TRBV29-1; the D is unclear. From germline, CDR1 is SQVTM and CDR2 ANQGSEA. The V gene lost 4 bases and the J gene lost 1 base, with 14 bases spanning the gap. The CDR3 spans 15 residues. CDR3 loop: CSVGLSGVAKNIQYF. Written as DNA, the CDR3 is TGCAGCGTTGGCCTTAGTGGTGTTGCCAAAAACATTCAGTACTTC.

This clonotype was detected a few times. This sequence joins TRBV12-3 or TRBV12-4 and TRBJ1-6; D not resolved. The CDR3 is 15 residues long. V dropped 8 bases and J dropped 6 bases, with 17 bases sitting between them. The CDR3 loop is CASSHDRTPNSPLHF. In nucleotides, the CDR3 is TGTGCCAGCTCCCATGATCGGACGCCTAATTCACCCCTCCACTTT.

This chain joins TRBV6-2 or TRBV6-3 and TRBJ1-1; D possibly corresponds to TRBD1 (5 bases). V lost 0 bases and J lost 4, with 12 bases in between. This CDR3 contains 15 residues. Germline V CDR1 and CDR2: MNHEY, SVGEGT. The CDR3 DNA reads TGTGCCAGCAGTTACTCGACAGCCATCCTCACTGAAGCTTTCTTT. The encoded protein is CASSYSTAILTEAFF.

With regard to this clonotype: This may be a read error: a much more frequent sequence differs by one nucleotide. The CDR3: CASSPEGIGTGELFF. In DNA, the CDR3 is TGTGCCAGCAGCCCAGAGGGGATCGGCACCGGGGAGCTGTTTTTT. The chain employs TRBV7-3 and TRBJ2-2; D is possibly TRBD1 or TRBD2 (5 bases each). From germline, CDR1 is SGHTA and CDR2 FQGTGA. The ends were cut back, 5 bases at V and 4 bases at J, with 14 bases in the middle. The CDR3 is made up of 15 amino acids.

In this sample, this clonotype turned up a few times. V usage is TRBV5-5 and J usage is TRBJ2-1; D might be TRBD2 (6 bases). Per the germline V gene, CDR1 is SGHKS and CDR2 is YYEKEE (reference sequence). V dropped 2 bases and J dropped 6 bases, with 12 bases sitting between them. This CDR3 has 14 residues. The CDR3 bases are TGTGCCAGCAGCTTCTATCAGGGACTCAATGAGCAGTTCTTC. It translates to CASSFYQGLNEQFF.

This clonotype was observed a handful of times. The chain employs TRBV5-1 and TRBJ1-2, with D possibly matching TRBD1 (5 bases). Per the germline V gene, CDR1 is SGHRS and CDR2 is YFSETQ. There are 17 residues in the CDR3. V was clipped by 0 bases and J by 4 bases, with 19 bases between them. In DNA form, the CDR3 reads TGCGCCAGCAGCTTGGCCTCTGACAGCGCAAGGAGCTATGGCTACACCTTC. Amino acids: CASSLASDSARSYGYTF.

The chain recombines TRBV5-1 with TRBJ1-5, with TRBD1 matching over 8 bases. Losses at the gene ends were 4 bases for V and 5 bases for J; bases not matched to a gene: 11. Germline values: CDR1 SGHRS, CDR2 YFSETQ. This CDR3 is 16 amino acids long. The CDR3 is CASSTDFGQGYQPQHF. The DNA for the CDR3 is TGCGCCAGCAGCACTGACTTCGGACAGGGATATCAGCCCCAGCATTTT.

This clonotype was counted between two and nine times. V and J are TRBV11-2 and TRBJ2-7, with D perhaps TRBD1 (6 bases). CDR1 is SGHAT and CDR2 is FQNNGV in the germline V gene. This CDR3 spans 15 amino acids. Between the trimmed V and J ends, which lost 1 base and 8 bases, there was a span of 18 bases. The CDR3 region has the DNA TGTGCCAGCAGCTTAGCCGCCCCGGGCAGGGGAAAGCAGTACTTC. Protein sequence: CASSLAAPGRGKQYF. Full variable domain (outside the CDR3, taken from reference TRBV11-2 and TRBJ2-7): EAGVAQSPRYKIIEKRQSVAFWCNPISGHATLYWYQQILGQGPKLLIQFQNNGVVDDSQLPKDRFSAERLKGVDSTLKIQPAKLEDSAVYLCASSLAAPGRGKQYFGPGTRLTVT.

This clonotype was counted many times. The chain combines TRBV9 with TRBJ2-6, with unresolved D. The V and J ends lost 0 bases and 0 bases respectively, with 4 bases between them. This CDR3 comprises 15 residues. CDR1 is SGDLS, CDR2 YYNGEE, per germline. This CDR3 is CASSVVGSGANVLTF. Written as DNA, the CDR3 is TGTGCCAGCAGCGTAGTGGGCTCTGGGGCCAACGTCCTGACTTTC.

This clonotype has ten or more counts. This chain links TRBV29-1 with TRBJ2-1, with D tentatively TRBD2 (7 bases). The CDR3 length is 16 residues. CDR1 SQVTM and CDR2 ANQGSEA come from the germline V gene. V was pared by 5 bases and J by 1 base, with 18 bases between. Here the CDR3 reads CSVKGGGAKSYNEQFF. CDR3 sequence (DNA): TGCAGCGTTAAAGGGGGAGGGGCTAAATCCTACAATGAGCAGTTCTTC.

This clonotype was counted many times. The V call is TRBV29-1, the J call TRBJ2-3; D tentatively reads TRBD1 or TRBD2 (5 bases each). Trimming pared 6 bases from V and 4 bases from J, leaving 23 bases between. The V gene's germline CDR1 is SQVTM and CDR2 ANQGSEA. This CDR3 spans 16 amino acids. The CDR3 DNA is TGCAGCGTCCCTGGATCGTCCGGGACGCAGTCAGATACGCAGTATTTT. This gives the protein CSVPGSSGTQSDTQYF.

In this sample, this clonotype turned up a few times. The J gene is TRBJ2-3, the V gene TRBV27; D may be TRBD1 (6 bases). The CDR3 length is 14 residues. CDR1 MNHEY and CDR2 SMNVEV come from the germline V gene (reference sequence). V was clipped by 6 bases and J by 1 base, with 11 bases between them. As DNA, the CDR3 is TGTGCCAGCAGCGGCAGGGGCCGCACAGATACGCAGTATTTT. Its translation: CASSGRGRTDTQYF.

The genes are TRBV3-1 and TRBJ2-2; 11 nucleotides match TRBD1. The length of the CDR3 is 16 residues. Germline V CDR1 and CDR2: LGHDT, YNNKEL (reference sequence). V was pared by 5 bases and J by 4 bases, with 6 bases of the junction left unmatched. CDR3 coding DNA: TGTGCCAGCAGCGATTGGACAGGGGGCGGCACCGGGGAGCTGTTTTTT. Protein: CASSDWTGGGTGELFF.

This clonotype was observed many times. This rearrangement joins TRBV18 to TRBJ1-3, with D possibly being TRBD1 (5 bases). Germline loops: CDR1 KGHSH, CDR2 LQKENI. The CDR3 contains 14 residues. V gave up 3 bases and J gave up 0 bases, with 6 bases separating them. CDR3 amino acids: CASSPDSSGNTIYF. CDR3 sequence (DNA): TGTGCCAGCTCACCCGACAGCTCTGGAAACACCATATATTTT.

The chain employs TRBV3-1 and TRBJ1-6; 7 bases match TRBD1. CDR3 length: 15 residues. In germline, CDR1 is LGHDT, CDR2 YNNKEL (reference sequence). Germline trimming cut 5 bases from V and 4 bases from J; bases unmatched to any gene: 5. The CDR3, as DNA: TGTGCCAGCAGCGACGGGGGACAGTATAATTCACCCCTCCACTTT. Protein sequence: CASSDGGQYNSPLHF.

The rearrangement links TRBV14 to TRBJ1-1, with D possibly TRBD1 on 6 matching bases. V was pared by 4 bases and J by 5 bases, with 11 bases between. The CDR3 is made up of 13 amino acids. Germline CDR1 is SGHDN and CDR2 is FVKESK. The CDR3 spells CASSPTGRTEAFF. Written as DNA, the CDR3 is TGTGCCAGCAGCCCGACAGGCAGGACTGAAGCTTTCTTT.

This clonotype was observed a handful of times. This chain connects TRBV7-9 to TRBJ1-1; unclear D gene. Trimming took off 6 bases at V and 10 bases at J, with 18 bases between the two ends. CDR1 SEHNR and CDR2 FQNEAQ come from the germline V gene (reference sequence). The length of the CDR3 is 13 residues. Here the CDR3 reads CASSPDGPWRAFF. Written as DNA, the CDR3 is TGTGCCAGCAGTCCAGACGGACCTTGGCGAGCTTTCTTT.

The genes are TRBV7-2 and TRBJ2-3; D not certain. The CDR3 has 15 residues. CDR1 is SGHTA, CDR2 FQGNSA, per germline. V lost 5 bases, J lost 10 bases, and 22 bases lay in between. CDR3 DNA: TGTGCCAGCAGCACCAGTAGGGCCACTCCTCCGGCGCAGTATTTT. It codes for CASSTSRATPPAQYF. Together with reference TRBV7-2 and TRBJ2-3, the CDR3 gives the full variable domain: GAGVSQSPSNKVTEKGKDVELRCDPISGHTALYWYRQSLGQGLEFLIYFQGNSAPDKSGLPSDRFSAERTGGSVSTLTIQRTQQEDSAVYLCASSTSRATPPAQYFGPGTRLTVL.

This clonotype was seen many times. V is TRBV4-1 and J is TRBJ1-2, with a possible D match to TRBD1 (6 bases). The length of the CDR3 is 15 residues. The V gene's germline CDR1 is MGHRA and CDR2 YSYEKL. Trimming took 1 base from V and 4 from J, leaving 13 bases between them. The DNA of the CDR3 is TGCGCCAGCAGCCAAGCGATCGGGACAAGCTATGGCTACACCTTC. Its translation: CASSQAIGTSYGYTF.

This clonotype turned up a few times. The CDR3 nucleotides read TGTGCCAGCTCACCCGGACAGGGGGACTATTACGAGCAGTACTTC. The encoded protein is CASSPGQGDYYEQYF. The genes are TRBV18 and TRBJ2-7; 10 nucleotides align to TRBD1. The CDR3 length is 15 residues. The trim removed 3 bases at V and 4 bases at J, leaving 6 bases unmatched. Germline V gene sequence: CDR1 KGHSH, CDR2 LQKENI.